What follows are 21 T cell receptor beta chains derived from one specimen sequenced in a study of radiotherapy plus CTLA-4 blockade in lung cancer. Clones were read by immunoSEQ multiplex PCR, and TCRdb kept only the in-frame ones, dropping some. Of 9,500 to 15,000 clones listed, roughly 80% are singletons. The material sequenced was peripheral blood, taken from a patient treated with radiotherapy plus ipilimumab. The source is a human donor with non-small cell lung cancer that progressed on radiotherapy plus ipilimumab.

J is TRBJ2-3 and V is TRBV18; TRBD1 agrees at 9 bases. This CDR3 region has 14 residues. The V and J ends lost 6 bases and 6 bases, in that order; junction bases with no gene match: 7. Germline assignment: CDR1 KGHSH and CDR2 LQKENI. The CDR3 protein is CASSQTQGADTQYF. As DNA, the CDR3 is TGTGCCAGCTCTCAGACACAGGGGGCGGATACGCAGTATTTT.

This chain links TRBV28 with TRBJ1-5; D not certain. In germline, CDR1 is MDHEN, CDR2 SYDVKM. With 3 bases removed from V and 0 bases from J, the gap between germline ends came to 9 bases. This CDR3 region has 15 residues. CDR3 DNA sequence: TGTGCCAGCAGTTTTCTGGACGTTAGCAATCAGCCCCAGCATTTT. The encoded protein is CASSFLDVSNQPQHF.

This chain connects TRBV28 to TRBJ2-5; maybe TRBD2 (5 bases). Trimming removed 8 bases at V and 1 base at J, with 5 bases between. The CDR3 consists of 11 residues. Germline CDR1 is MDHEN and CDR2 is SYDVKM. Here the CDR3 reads CASRGQETQYF. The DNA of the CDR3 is TGTGCCAGCCGGGGCCAAGAGACCCAGTACTTC.

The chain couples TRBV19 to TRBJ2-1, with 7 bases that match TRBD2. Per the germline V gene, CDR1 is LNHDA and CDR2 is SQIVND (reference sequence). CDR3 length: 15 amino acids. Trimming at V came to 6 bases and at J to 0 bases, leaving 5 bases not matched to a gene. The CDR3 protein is CASSKSGASYNEQFF. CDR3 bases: TGTGCCAGTAGCAAGAGCGGGGCCTCCTACAATGAGCAGTTCTTC. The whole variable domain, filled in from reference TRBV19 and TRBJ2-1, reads DGGITQSPKYLFRKEGQNVTLSCEQNLNHDAMYWYRQDPGQGLRLIYYSQIVNDFQKGDIAEGYSVSREKKESFPLTVTSAQKNPTAFYLCASSKSGASYNEQFFGPGTRLTVL.

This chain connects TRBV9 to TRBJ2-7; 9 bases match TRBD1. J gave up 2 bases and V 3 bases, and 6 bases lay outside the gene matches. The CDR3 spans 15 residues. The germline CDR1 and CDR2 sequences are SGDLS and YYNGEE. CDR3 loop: CASSETGGEAYEQYF. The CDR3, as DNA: TGTGCCAGCAGCGAGACAGGGGGTGAAGCCTACGAGCAGTACTTC. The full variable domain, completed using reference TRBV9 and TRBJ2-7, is DSGVTQTPKHLITATGQRVTLRCSPRSGDLSVYWYQQSLDQGLQFLIQYYNGEERAKGNILERFSAQQFPDLHSELNLSSLELGDSALYFCASSETGGEAYEQYFGPGTRLTVT.

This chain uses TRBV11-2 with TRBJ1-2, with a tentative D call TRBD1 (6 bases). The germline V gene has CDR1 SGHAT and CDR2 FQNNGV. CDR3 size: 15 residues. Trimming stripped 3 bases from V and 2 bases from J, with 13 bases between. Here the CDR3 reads CASSLGAGWNYGYTF. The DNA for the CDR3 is TGTGCCAGCAGCTTGGGGGCAGGGTGGAACTATGGCTACACCTTC.

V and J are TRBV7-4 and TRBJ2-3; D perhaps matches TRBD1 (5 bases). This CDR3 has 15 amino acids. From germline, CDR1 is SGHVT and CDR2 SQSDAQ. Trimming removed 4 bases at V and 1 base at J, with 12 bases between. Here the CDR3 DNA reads TGTGCCAGCAGCTACGACAGTGGGGGCACAGATACGCAGTATTTT. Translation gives CASSYDSGGTDTQYF.

CDR3 sequence reads: CASTTGQINSPLHF. As DNA, the CDR3 is TGTGCCAGCACAACGGGACAGATTAATTCACCCCTCCACTTT. This chain connects TRBV7-2 to TRBJ1-6; TRBD1 aligns across 7 bases. This CDR3 region has 14 residues. Germline-derived CDR1 and CDR2 are SGHTA and FQGNSA. V lost 7 bases, J lost 6 bases, and 6 bases stayed unmatched.

CDR3 bases: TGTGCCAGCAGCTTAGCTACAGGGAATTCGTACTTC. Protein product: CASSLATGNSYF. V usage is TRBV11-2 and J usage is TRBJ2-7, with D tentatively TRBD1 (6 bases). The CDR3 runs 12 residues. Germline V CDR1 and CDR2: SGHAT, FQNNGV. The ends were cut back, 1 base at V and 12 bases at J, with 13 bases in the middle.

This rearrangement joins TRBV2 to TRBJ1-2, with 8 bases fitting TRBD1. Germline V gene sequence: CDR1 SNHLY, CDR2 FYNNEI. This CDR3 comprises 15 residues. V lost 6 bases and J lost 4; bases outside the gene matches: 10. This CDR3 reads CASRPGQETSYGYTF. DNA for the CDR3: TGTGCCAGCAGGCCGGGACAGGAAACGAGCTATGGCTACACCTTC. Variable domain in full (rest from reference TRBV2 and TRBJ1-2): EPEVTQTPSHQVTQMGQEVILRCVPISNHLYFYWYRQILGQKVEFLVSFYNNEISEKSEIFDDQFSVERPDGSNFTLKIRSTKLEDSAMYFCASRPGQETSYGYTFGSGTRLTVV.

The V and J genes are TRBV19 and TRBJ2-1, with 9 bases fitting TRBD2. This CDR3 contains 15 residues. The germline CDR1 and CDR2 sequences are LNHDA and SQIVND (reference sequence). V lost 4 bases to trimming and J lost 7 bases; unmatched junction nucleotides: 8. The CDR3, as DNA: TGTGCCAGTAGTACCCCTTCTAGCGGGGAGAATGAGCAGTTCTTC. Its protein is CASSTPSSGENEQFF.

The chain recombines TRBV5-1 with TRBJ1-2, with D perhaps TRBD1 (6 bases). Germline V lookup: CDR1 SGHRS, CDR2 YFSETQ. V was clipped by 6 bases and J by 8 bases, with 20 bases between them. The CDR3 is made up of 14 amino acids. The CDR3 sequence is CASNWRGGEDGYTF. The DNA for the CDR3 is TGCGCCAGCAATTGGCGGGGGGGCGAGGACGGCTACACCTTC.

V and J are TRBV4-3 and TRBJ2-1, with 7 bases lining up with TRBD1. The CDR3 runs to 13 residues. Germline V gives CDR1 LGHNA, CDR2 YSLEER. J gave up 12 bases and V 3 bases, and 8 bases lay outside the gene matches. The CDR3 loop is CASSQQTGLWQFF. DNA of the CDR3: TGCGCCAGCAGCCAGCAGACAGGGCTCTGGCAGTTCTTC.

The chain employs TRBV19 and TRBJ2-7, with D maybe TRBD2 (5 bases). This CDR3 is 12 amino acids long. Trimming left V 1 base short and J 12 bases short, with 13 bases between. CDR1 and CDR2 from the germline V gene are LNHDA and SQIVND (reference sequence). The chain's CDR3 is CASSIVSPEGYF. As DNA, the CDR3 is TGTGCCAGTAGTATAGTGAGTCCCGAGGGGTACTTC.

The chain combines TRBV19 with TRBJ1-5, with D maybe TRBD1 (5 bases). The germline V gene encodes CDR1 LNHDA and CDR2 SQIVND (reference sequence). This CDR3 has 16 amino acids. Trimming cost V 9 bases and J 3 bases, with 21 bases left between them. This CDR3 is CASEQEGRVTNQPQHF. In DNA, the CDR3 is TGTGCCAGCGAGCAGGAGGGGCGGGTCACCAATCAGCCCCAGCATTTT.

CDR3 DNA sequence: TGTGCCAGTAGTATAGCCAGGGGATTCCTTTATGGCTACACCTTC. Translating it yields CASSIARGFLYGYTF. The genes are TRBV19 and TRBJ1-2, with a weak D call TRBD1 (6 bases). Between the trimmed V and J ends, which lost 1 base and 5 bases, there was a span of 14 bases. Germline CDR1 LNHDA, CDR2 SQIVND (reference sequence). The CDR3 contains 15 residues.

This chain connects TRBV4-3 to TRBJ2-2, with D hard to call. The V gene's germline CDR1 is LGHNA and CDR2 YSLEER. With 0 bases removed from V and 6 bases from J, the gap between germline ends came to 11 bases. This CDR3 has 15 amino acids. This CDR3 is CASSQDLIGAGELFF. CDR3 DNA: TGCGCCAGCAGCCAAGATTTGATTGGCGCCGGGGAGCTGTTTTTT.

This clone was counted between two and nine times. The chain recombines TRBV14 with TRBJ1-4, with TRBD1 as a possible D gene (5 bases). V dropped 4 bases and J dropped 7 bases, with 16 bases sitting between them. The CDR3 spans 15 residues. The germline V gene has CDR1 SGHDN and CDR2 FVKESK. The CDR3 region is CASSPPGGKGEKLFF. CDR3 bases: TGTGCCAGCAGCCCCCCCGGGGGGAAGGGTGAAAAACTGTTTTTT.

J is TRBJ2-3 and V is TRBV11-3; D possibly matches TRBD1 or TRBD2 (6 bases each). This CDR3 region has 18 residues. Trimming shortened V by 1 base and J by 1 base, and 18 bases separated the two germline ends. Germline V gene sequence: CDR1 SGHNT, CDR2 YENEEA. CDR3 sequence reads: CASSLGTPWGARTDTQYF. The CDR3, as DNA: TGTGCCAGCAGCTTAGGGACCCCGTGGGGGGCGCGCACAGATACGCAGTATTTT.

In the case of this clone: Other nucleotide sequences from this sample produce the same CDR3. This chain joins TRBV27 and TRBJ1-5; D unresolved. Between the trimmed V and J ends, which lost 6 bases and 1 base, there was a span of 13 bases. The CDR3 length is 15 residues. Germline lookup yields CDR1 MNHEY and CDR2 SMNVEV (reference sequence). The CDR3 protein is CASREGQISNQPQHF. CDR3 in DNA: TGTGCCAGCAGAGAGGGTCAGATAAGCAATCAGCCCCAGCATTTT.

CDR3 protein: CASGPFAGGHEQYF. The DNA for the CDR3 is TGTGCCAGCGGCCCCTTCGCGGGAGGCCACGAGCAGTACTTC. The V call is TRBV27, the J call TRBJ2-7; the match to TRBD2 covers 8 bases. From germline, CDR1 is MNHEY and CDR2 SMNVEV (reference sequence). The CDR3 is 14 amino acids. The V segment lost 8 bases and the J segment 5 bases; nucleotides outside the gene matches: 11.